Below, 20 T cell receptor beta chains from the same sample are listed, as sequenced in a study of cytomegalovirus exposure and HLA in healthy donors. Clones were read by immunoSEQ multiplex PCR, and TCRdb kept only the in-frame ones, dropping some. The sample includes roughly 56,000 clones, more than 85% of them seen just once. The sequenced sample consisted of PBMCs. The receptors come from a woman aged 25 to 39 in good health and CMV-seronegative.

In regard to this clone: An end of the junction differs from the germline gene, which may be a read error. The CDR3 spells CASSLLAGVDNEQFF. The CDR3 nucleotides are TGTGCTAGCAGCTTACTAGCGGGAGTAGATAATGAGCAGTTCTTC. The rearrangement links TRBV7-7 to TRBJ2-1; 11 nucleotides match TRBD2. From germline, CDR1 is SSHAT and CDR2 FNYEAQ (reference sequence). This CDR3 has 15 amino acids.

The chain couples TRBV10-3 to TRBJ2-1; 16 bases are a match to TRBD2. V lost 0 bases to trimming and J lost 8 bases; unmatched junction nucleotides: 16. This CDR3 region has 21 residues. Per the germline V gene, CDR1 is ENHRY and CDR2 is SYGVKD. The CDR3 spells CAISESSGTSGRAGYGDEQFF. The CDR3, as DNA: TGTGCCATCAGTGAGTCGTCCGGGACTAGCGGGAGGGCCGGGTATGGAGATGAGCAGTTCTTC.

The table lists this clone with a count of one. The chain links TRBV29-1 to TRBJ1-1; D remains unclear. The CDR3 runs 11 residues. CDR1 and CDR2 from the germline V gene are SQVTM and ANQGSEA. Trimming took 4 bases from V and 5 from J, leaving 8 bases between them. The CDR3 sequence is CSVGGGTEAFF. CDR3 DNA sequence: TGCAGCGTTGGGGGAGGGACTGAAGCTTTCTTT.

This chain uses TRBV28 with TRBJ2-5, with 12 bases matching TRBD2. The CDR3 runs 15 residues. Germline V CDR1 and CDR2: MDHEN, SYDVKM. V was clipped by 4 bases and J by 6 bases; unmatched bases: 6. The CDR3 coding sequence is TGTGCCAGCAGTTCCCCTAGCGGGAGGGGCAAGACCCAGTACTTC. Protein sequence: CASSSPSGRGKTQYF.

V usage is TRBV6-5 and J usage is TRBJ2-3; 14 bases are a match to TRBD2. This CDR3 region has 15 residues. Germline assignment: CDR1 MNHEY and CDR2 SVGAGI. After removal of 4 bases from V and 11 bases from J, the junction contained 8 bases not matched to a gene. CDR3 region: CASSSGTSGSSRQYF. CDR3 bases: TGTGCCAGCAGTTCCGGGACTAGCGGGAGCAGTAGGCAGTATTTT.

This chain joins TRBV2 and TRBJ2-5; TRBD2 matches 10 bases. The ends lost 9 bases at V and 5 bases at J; junction bases unmatched: 15. Germline values: CDR1 SNHLY, CDR2 FYNNEI. CDR3 length: 16 amino acids. The CDR3 is CARGGEVAGGSETQYF. CDR3 sequence (DNA): TGTGCCAGAGGGGGGGAGGTAGCGGGAGGTTCGGAGACCCAGTACTTC.

CDR3 sequence reads: CASSHPRQVRNTIYF. CDR3 sequence (DNA): TGCGCCAGCAGTCACCCCAGACAGGTTCGAAACACCATATATTTT. The V gene is TRBV23-1, the J gene TRBJ1-3; maybe TRBD1 (6 bases). TRBV23-1 is an open reading frame, and its role is uncertain. CDR3 size: 15 residues. Trimming stripped 3 bases from V and 5 bases from J, with 14 bases between.

This clone was observed a handful of times. The rearrangement uses TRBV6-1 and TRBJ2-4, with 8 nucleotides matching TRBD2. The V gene's germline CDR1 is MNHNS and CDR2 SASEGT. Losses at the gene ends were 3 bases for V and 3 bases for J; bases not matched to a gene: 13. The CDR3 runs to 18 residues. In DNA form, the CDR3 reads TGTGCCAGCAGTGATGTACTAGCGGTCCTAACGGGCAAAAACATTCAGTACTTC. Encoded protein: CASSDVLAVLTGKNIQYF.

The chain links TRBV4-2 to TRBJ1-3; the D is unclear. With 1 base removed from V and 0 bases from J, the gap between germline ends came to 16 bases. The germline V gene has CDR1 LGHNA and CDR2 YNFKEQ. The CDR3 covers 18 residues. This CDR3 is CASSQVSSDIFSGNTIYF. In DNA form, the CDR3 reads TGTGCCAGCAGCCAAGTTAGTTCAGACATTTTCTCTGGAAACACCATATATTTT.

The chain joins TRBV11-3 to TRBJ2-2; 7 bases map to TRBD2. Germline V CDR1 and CDR2: SGHNT, YENEEA. The CDR3 is 15 amino acids. The V and J ends lost 3 bases and 5 bases, in that order; junction bases with no gene match: 6. CDR3 sequence reads: CASSFGRPRTGELFF. Written as DNA, the CDR3 is TGTGCCAGCAGCTTCGGGAGGCCACGGACCGGGGAGCTGTTTTTT.

V usage is TRBV19 and J usage is TRBJ2-7; perhaps TRBD2 as D (5 bases). This CDR3 comprises 18 residues. Germline-derived CDR1 and CDR2 are LNHDA and SQIVND (reference sequence). Deletions cut 5 bases from V and 7 bases from J, with 30 bases between. The CDR3 DNA follows: TGTGCCAGTAGTCTGAAAGGAGGCCAGCAACTTACCCTACGAGAGCAGTACTTC. This gives the protein CASSLKGGQQLTLREQYF. Complete variable domain (other parts from reference TRBV19 and TRBJ2-7): DGGITQSPKYLFRKEGQNVTLSCEQNLNHDAMYWYRQDPGQGLRLIYYSQIVNDFQKGDIAEGYSVSREKKESFPLTVTSAQKNPTAFYLCASSLKGGQQLTLREQYFGPGTRLTVT.

The V call is TRBV19, the J call TRBJ1-1, with D uncertain. The CDR3 spans 13 residues. Deletions cut 3 bases from V and 3 bases from J, with 8 bases between. Germline V gene sequence: CDR1 LNHDA, CDR2 SQIVND (reference sequence). The CDR3: CASSMLLDTEAFF. The CDR3 bases are TGTGCCAGTAGTATGCTATTGGACACTGAAGCTTTCTTT.

The rearrangement links TRBV15 to TRBJ2-1, with D maybe TRBD1 (6 bases). Deletions cut 5 bases from V and 0 bases from J, with 14 bases between. Germline CDR1 reads LNHNV; CDR2 reads YYDKDF (reference sequence). This CDR3 is built from 16 residues. As DNA, the CDR3 is TGTGCCACCAGCCCCCCGGGACAAGCCTCCTACAATGAGCAGTTCTTC. This gives the protein CATSPPGQASYNEQFF.

The chain combines TRBV5-8 with TRBJ1-1; 10 positions agree with TRBD1. The CDR3 spans 14 residues. Germline loops: CDR1 SGHTS, CDR2 YDEGEE. Trimming cost V 3 bases and J 6 bases; bases outside gene matches: 5. The CDR3 coding sequence is TGTGCCAGCAGCTCCGGGACAGGGGCTGCTGAAGCTTTCTTT. Translation gives CASSSGTGAAEAFF.

The chain couples TRBV19 to TRBJ1-2; TRBD1 matches 11 bases. Looked up from germline, CDR1 is LNHDA and CDR2 is SQIVND (reference sequence). After removal of 5 bases from V and 8 bases from J, the junction contained 7 bases not matched to a gene. This CDR3 spans 14 amino acids. CDR3 nucleotides: TGTGCCAGTAGTCCGGGACAGGGGGAGGGCGGCTACACCTTC. It codes for CASSPGQGEGGYTF.

This clone was seen a handful of times. This chain uses TRBV7-9 with TRBJ2-7; 7 positions agree with TRBD1. Germline trimming cut 5 bases from V and 2 bases from J; bases unmatched to any gene: 6. The CDR3 consists of 14 residues. Germline V gives CDR1 SEHNR, CDR2 FQNEAQ (reference sequence). The CDR3 sequence is CASSDGTDPYEQYF. The DNA of the CDR3 is TGTGCCAGCAGCGACGGGACAGATCCCTACGAGCAGTACTTC.

J is TRBJ2-7 and V is TRBV13; 9 positions agree with TRBD2. The germline V gene encodes CDR1 PRHDT and CDR2 FYEKMQ (reference sequence). The CDR3 covers 15 residues. V shed 7 bases, J shed 4 bases, and the junction held 11 bases outside the gene matches. CDR3 residues: CASNRGGDRGYEQYF. The CDR3 nucleotides read TGTGCCAGCAACCGCGGGGGGGATCGAGGGTACGAGCAGTACTTC. Drawing the rest from reference TRBV13 and TRBJ2-7, the complete variable domain is AAGVIQSPRHLIKEKRETATLKCYPIPRHDTVYWYQQGPGQDPQFLISFYEKMQSDKGSIPDRFSAQQFSDYHSELNMSSLELGDSALYFCASNRGGDRGYEQYFGPGTRLTVT.

This clone was counted a single time. The chain carries TRBV10-3 and TRBJ2-3; 7 bases map to TRBD2. CDR1 and CDR2 from the germline V gene are ENHRY and SYGVKD. The CDR3 is made up of 16 amino acids. The V segment lost 6 bases and the J segment 1 base; nucleotides outside the gene matches: 10. The CDR3 loop reads CAIRSKTSRRTDTQYF. CDR3 DNA sequence: TGTGCCATCAGAAGCAAGACTAGCCGTCGCACAGATACGCAGTATTTT.

The J gene is TRBJ2-3, the V gene TRBV25-1, with D unclear. The germline V gene encodes CDR1 MGHDK and CDR2 SYGVNS. The V and J ends lost 2 bases and 4 bases respectively, with 16 bases between them. CDR3 size: 16 residues. This CDR3 reads CASSEVWSTVADTQYF. CDR3 sequence (DNA): TGTGCCAGCAGTGAAGTTTGGAGCACCGTGGCAGATACGCAGTATTTT.

This clone was seen once. The chain has TRBV19 and TRBJ2-2; a weak D match, TRBD1 (5 bases). This CDR3 contains 14 residues. V lost 5 bases and J lost 0, with 7 bases in between. Germline V gene data show CDR1 as LNHDA and CDR2 as SQIVND (reference sequence). Written as DNA, the CDR3 is TGTGCCAGTAGTGACAGTTCGAACACCGGGGAGCTGTTTTTT. Residues: CASSDSSNTGELFF. The whole variable domain, remainder taken from reference TRBV19 and TRBJ2-2, is DGGITQSPKYLFRKEGQNVTLSCEQNLNHDAMYWYRQDPGQGLRLIYYSQIVNDFQKGDIAEGYSVSREKKESFPLTVTSAQKNPTAFYLCASSDSSNTGELFFGEGSRLTVL.